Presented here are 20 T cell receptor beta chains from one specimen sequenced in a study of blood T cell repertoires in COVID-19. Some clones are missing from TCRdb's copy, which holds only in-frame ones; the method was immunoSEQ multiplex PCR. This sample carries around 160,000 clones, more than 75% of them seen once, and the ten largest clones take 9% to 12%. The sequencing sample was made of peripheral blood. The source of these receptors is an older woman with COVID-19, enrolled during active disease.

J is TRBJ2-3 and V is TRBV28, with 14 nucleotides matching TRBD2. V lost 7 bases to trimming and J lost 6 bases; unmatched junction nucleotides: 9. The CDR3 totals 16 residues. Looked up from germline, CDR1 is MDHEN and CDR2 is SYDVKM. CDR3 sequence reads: CASKGKTSGGVDTQYF. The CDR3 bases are TGTGCCAGCAAAGGCAAGACTAGCGGGGGGGTGGATACGCAGTATTTT.

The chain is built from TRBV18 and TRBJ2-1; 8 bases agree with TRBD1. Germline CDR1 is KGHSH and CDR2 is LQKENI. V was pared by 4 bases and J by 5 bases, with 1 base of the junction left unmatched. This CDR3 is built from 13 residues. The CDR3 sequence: CASSRDRNNEQFF. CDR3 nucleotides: TGTGCCAGCTCACGGGACAGGAACAATGAGCAGTTCTTC.

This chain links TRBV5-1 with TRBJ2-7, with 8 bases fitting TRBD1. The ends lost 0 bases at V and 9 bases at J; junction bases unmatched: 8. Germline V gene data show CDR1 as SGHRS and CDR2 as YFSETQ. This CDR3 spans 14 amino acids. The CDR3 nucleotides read TGCGCCAGCAGCTTGGGACAGGGGCGGATGGGGCAGTACTTC. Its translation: CASSLGQGRMGQYF.

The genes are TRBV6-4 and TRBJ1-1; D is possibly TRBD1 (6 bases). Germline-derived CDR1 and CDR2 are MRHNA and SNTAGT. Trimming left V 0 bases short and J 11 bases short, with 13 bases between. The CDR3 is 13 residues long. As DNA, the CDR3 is TGTGCCAGCAGTGACTCGTCAGGGGTACGGGCTTTCTTT. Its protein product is CASSDSSGVRAFF.

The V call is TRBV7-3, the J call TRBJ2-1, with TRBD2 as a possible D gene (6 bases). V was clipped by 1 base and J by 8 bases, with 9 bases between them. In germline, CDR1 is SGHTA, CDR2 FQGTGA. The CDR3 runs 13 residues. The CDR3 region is CASSLRRGYEQFF. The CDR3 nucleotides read TGTGCCAGCAGCTTAAGGAGGGGCTATGAGCAGTTCTTC.

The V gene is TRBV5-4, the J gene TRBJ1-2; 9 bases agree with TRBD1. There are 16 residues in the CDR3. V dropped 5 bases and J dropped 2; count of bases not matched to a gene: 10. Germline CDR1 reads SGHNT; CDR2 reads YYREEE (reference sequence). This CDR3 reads CASRNRDRASNYGYTF. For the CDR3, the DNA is TGTGCCAGCAGAAACCGGGACAGGGCGTCCAACTATGGCTACACCTTC.

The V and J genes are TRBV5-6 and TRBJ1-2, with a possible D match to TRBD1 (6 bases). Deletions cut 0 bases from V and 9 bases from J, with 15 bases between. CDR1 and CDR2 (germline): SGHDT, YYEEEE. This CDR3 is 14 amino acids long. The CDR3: CASSLEAGVVRYTF. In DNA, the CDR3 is TGTGCCAGCAGCTTGGAGGCAGGGGTCGTTCGCTACACCTTC.

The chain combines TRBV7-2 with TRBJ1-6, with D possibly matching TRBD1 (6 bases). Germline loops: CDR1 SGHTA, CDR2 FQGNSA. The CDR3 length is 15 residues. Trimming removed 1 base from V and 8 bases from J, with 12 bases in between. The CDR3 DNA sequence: TGTGCCAGCAGCTTAGATTGGGGGCCGGATTCACCCCTCCACTTT. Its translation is CASSLDWGPDSPLHF. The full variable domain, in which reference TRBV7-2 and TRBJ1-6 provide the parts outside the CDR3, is GAGVSQSPSNKVTEKGKDVELRCDPISGHTALYWYRQSLGQGLEFLIYFQGNSAPDKSGLPSDRFSAERTGGSVSTLTIQRTQQEDSAVYLCASSLDWGPDSPLHFGNGTRLTVT.

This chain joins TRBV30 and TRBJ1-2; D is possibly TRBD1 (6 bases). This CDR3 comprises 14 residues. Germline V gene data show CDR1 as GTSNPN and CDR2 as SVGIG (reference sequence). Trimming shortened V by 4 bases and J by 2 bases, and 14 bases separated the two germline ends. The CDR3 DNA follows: TGTGCCTGGACCACAGACAGGACCAACTATGGCTACACCTTC. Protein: CAWTTDRTNYGYTF. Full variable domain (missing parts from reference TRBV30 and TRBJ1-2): SQTIHQWPATLVQPVGSPLSLECTVEGTSNPNLYWYRQAAGRGLQLLFYSVGIGQISSEVPQNLSASRPQDRQFILSSKKLLLSDSGFYLCAWTTDRTNYGYTFGSGTRLTVV.

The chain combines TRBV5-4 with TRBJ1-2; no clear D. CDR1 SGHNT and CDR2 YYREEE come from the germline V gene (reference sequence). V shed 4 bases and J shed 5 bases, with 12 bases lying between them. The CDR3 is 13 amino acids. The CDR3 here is CASSPSGVYGYTF. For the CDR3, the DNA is TGTGCCAGCAGCCCCAGCGGGGTGTATGGCTACACCTTC.

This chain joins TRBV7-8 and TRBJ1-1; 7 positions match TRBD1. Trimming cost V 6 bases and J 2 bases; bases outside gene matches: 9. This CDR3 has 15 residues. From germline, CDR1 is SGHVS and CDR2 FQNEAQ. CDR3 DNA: TGTGCCAGCAGGTCGACCGGGACAGAAAACACTGAAGCTTTCTTT. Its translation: CASRSTGTENTEAFF.

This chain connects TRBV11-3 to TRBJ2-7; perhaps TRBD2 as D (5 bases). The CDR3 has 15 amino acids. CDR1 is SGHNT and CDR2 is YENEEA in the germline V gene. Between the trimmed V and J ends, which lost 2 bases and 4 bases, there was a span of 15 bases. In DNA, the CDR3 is TGTGCCAGCAGCTTAAGAGATGGTGGCGGGTACGAGCAGTACTTC. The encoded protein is CASSLRDGGGYEQYF. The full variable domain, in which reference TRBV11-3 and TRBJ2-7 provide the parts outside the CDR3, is EAGVVQSPRYKIIEKKQPVAFWCNPISGHNTLYWYLQNLGQGPELLIRYENEEAVDDSQLPKDRFSAERLKGVDSTLKIQPAELGDSAVYLCASSLRDGGGYEQYFGPGTRLTVT.

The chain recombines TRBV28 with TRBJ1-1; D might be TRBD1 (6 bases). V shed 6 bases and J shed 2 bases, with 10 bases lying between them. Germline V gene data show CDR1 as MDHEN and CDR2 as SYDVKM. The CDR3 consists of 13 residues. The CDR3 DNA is TGTGCCAGCAGGAAGGGACATAACACTGAAGCTTTCTTT. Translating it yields CASRKGHNTEAFF.

CDR3 DNA sequence: TGTGCCAGCAGAGGACTAGCGGGGGGGCAAGAGCAGTACTTC. It yields the protein CASRGLAGGQEQYF. This chain links TRBV6-5 with TRBJ2-7; TRBD2 agrees at 15 bases. This CDR3 is 14 amino acids long. CDR1 is MNHEY and CDR2 is SVGAGI in the germline V gene. Germline trimming cut 6 bases from V and 7 bases from J; bases unmatched to any gene: 4.

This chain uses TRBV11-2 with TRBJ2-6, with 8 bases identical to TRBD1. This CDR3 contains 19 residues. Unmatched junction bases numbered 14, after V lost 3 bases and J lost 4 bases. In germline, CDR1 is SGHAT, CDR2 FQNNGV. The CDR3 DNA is TGTGCCAGCAGCTTGCCTACGACAGGGGCGGTGGCAGGGGCCAACGTCCTGACTTTC. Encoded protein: CASSLPTTGAVAGANVLTF.

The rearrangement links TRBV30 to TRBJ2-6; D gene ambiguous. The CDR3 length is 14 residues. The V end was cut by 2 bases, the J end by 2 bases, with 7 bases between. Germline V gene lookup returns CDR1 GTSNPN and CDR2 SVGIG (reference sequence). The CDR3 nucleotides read TGTGCCTGGAGTTATGGAGCTGGGGCCAACGTCCTGACTTTC. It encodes CAWSYGAGANVLTF.

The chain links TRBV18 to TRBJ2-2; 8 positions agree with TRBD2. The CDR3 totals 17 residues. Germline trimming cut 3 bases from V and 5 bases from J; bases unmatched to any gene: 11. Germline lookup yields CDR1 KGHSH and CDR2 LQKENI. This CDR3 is CASSPRERGLWTGELFF. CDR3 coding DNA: TGTGCCAGCTCACCTCGGGAGCGGGGGTTATGGACCGGGGAGCTGTTTTTT.

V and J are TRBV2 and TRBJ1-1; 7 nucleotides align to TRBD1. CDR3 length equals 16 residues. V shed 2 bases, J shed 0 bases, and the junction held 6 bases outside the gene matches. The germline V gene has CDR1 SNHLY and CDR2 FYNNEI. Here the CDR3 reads CASSERQGGMNTEAFF. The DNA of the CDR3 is TGTGCCAGCAGTGAAAGACAGGGAGGCATGAACACTGAAGCTTTCTTT.

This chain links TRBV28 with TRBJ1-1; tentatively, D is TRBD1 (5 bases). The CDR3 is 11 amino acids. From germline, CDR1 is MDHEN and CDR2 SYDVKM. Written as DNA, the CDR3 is TGTGCTCAGGGATTGAACACTGAAGCTTTCTTT. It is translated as CAQGLNTEAFF.

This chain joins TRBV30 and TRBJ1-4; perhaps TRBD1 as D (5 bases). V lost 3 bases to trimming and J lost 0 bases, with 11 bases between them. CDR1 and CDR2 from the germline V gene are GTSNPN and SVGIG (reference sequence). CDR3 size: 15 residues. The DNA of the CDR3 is TGTGCCTGGAGACACAGGTTCGCAACTAATGAAAAACTGTTTTTT. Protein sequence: CAWRHRFATNEKLFF. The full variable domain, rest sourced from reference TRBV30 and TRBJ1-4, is SQTIHQWPATLVQPVGSPLSLECTVEGTSNPNLYWYRQAAGRGLQLLFYSVGIGQISSEVPQNLSASRPQDRQFILSSKKLLLSDSGFYLCAWRHRFATNEKLFFGSGTQLSVL.